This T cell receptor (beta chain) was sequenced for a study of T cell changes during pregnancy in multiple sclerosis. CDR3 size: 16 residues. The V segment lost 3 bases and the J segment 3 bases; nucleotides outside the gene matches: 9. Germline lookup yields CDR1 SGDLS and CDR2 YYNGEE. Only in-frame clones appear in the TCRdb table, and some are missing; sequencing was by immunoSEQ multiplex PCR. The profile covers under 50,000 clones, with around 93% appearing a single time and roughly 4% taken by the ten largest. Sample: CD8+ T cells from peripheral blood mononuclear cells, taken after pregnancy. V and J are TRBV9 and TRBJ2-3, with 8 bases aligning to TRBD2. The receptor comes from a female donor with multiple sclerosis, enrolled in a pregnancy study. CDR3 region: CASSALGREATDTQYF. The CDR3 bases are TGTGCCAGCAGCGCCCTTGGGCGGGAGGCTACAGATACGCAGTATTTT.